Below, one T cell receptor beta chain is given with its context. The entry originates in a study of blood T cell repertoires in COVID-19. In the study overall: The United States, Italy and Spain provided the acute and convalescent COVID-19 samples. PBMCs, B-cell-depleted T cells, or T cells provided the cDNA or gDNA that made up the material.

In the study's own analysis: Amplifying reference gene primers gave estimates of nucleated cell counts. The method was immunoSEQ multiplex PCR; TCRdb's version includes in-frame clones alone and lacks a portion of them. V and J calls and clone size are those listed in that table; D and trimming were worked out from the DNA. Here the sample spans a few hundred thousand clones, roughly 84% being singletons. Germline lookup yields CDR1 SGHRS and CDR2 YFSETQ. CDR3 length: 13 residues. V shed 2 bases and J shed 1 base, with 6 bases lying between them. The sequenced sample consisted of peripheral blood. The TCR originated in a woman between 18 and 29 years old with acute or convalescent COVID-19. The genes are TRBV5-1 and TRBJ2-5, with D perhaps TRBD2 (5 bases). CDR3: CASSLAVQETQYF. As DNA, the CDR3 is TGCGCCAGCAGCTTAGCGGTCCAAGAGACCCAGTACTTC.